The next 3 T cell receptor beta chains were all read from a single sample in a study of post-analysis software for immune sequencing data (dated by TCRdb to between 2015 and 2017). What the work shows at the level of the full study, not this receptor alone: Several TRBV segments, including TRBV5-6, TRBV5-1 and TRBV20-1, were significantly more frequent in patients than controls.

Libraries were made using PCR. The sequencer listed for this sample is Illumina HiSeq 2500. Unique molecular identifiers were incorporated into TCR beta cDNA libraries to reduce PCR and sequencing biases. In TCRdb, the public reads were trimmed at Q25 with fastp and aligned with MiXCR, with productive beta chains retained. Identical CDR3 proteins give one entry, which carries the most common genes and DNA. The sample yields about 770,000 distinct CDR3 sequences; roughly 50% were counted once. The ten largest clones add up to over 4.5% of the sample. These receptors' antigens are unknown. Sequencing was done on a sample of blood. These receptors were taken from a girl under 18 with multiple sclerosis.

This sequence joins TRBV28 and TRBJ2-7; 14 bases line up with TRBD2. In germline, CDR1 is MDHEN, CDR2 SYDVKM. This CDR3 spans 18 amino acids. V shed 3 bases and J 4 bases; nucleotides not matched to a gene: 11. The CDR3 region is CASSFAGLAGGRRYEQYF. Written as DNA, the CDR3 is TGTGCCAGCAGTTTTGCTGGACTAGCGGGAGGTCGAAGGTACGAGCAGTACTTC.

The rearrangement joins TRBV7-3 to TRBJ2-1; tentative D call: TRBD2 (5 bases). With 8 bases removed from V and 6 bases from J, the gap between germline ends came to 11 bases. Germline CDR1 reads SGHTA; CDR2 reads FQGTGA. The CDR3 length is 12 residues. The DNA for the CDR3 is TGTGCCAGCGGGATAGGAGGCAATGAGCAGTTCTTC. Its translation: CASGIGGNEQFF.

The rearrangement joins TRBV6-1 to TRBJ1-2; 7 bases line up with TRBD1. CDR3 size: 17 residues. CDR1 is MNHNS and CDR2 is SASEGT in the germline V gene. J was trimmed by 3 bases and V by 5 bases; bases with no gene match: 15. CDR3 nucleotides: TGTGCCAGCAGTACCTCTTTGACAGGGCAATCGTACTATGGCTACACCTTC. The encoded protein is CASSTSLTGQSYYGYTF.